The next 4 T cell receptor beta chains were all read from a single sample in a study of T cell responses to AZD1222 COVID-19 vaccine. Data came from immunoSEQ multiplex PCR; TCRdb stores just in-frame clones and leaves some out. The table shows over 100,000 clones, with roughly 90% occurring only once. Sequencing was performed on peripheral blood, taken on day 0 of AZD1222 vaccination. The receptors were gathered from an adult in good health.

CDR3 in DNA: TGCGCCAGCAGCCAAGATCGGGGCCCGATGGGAGTCGGATGGGGCTACACCTTC. Translating it yields CASSQDRGPMGVGWGYTF. This chain links TRBV4-1 with TRBJ1-2; D perhaps matches TRBD1 (5 bases). Germline V CDR1 and CDR2: MGHRA, YSYEKL. V lost 0 bases and J lost 8, with 25 bases in between. CDR3 size: 18 residues.

This rearrangement joins TRBV5-6 to TRBJ2-3, with TRBD2 matching over 10 bases. With V trimmed by 2 bases and J by 2 bases, 5 bases remained unmatched. Germline V gives CDR1 SGHDT, CDR2 YYEEEE. The CDR3 contains 16 residues. The CDR3 region is CASSFIAGGLTDTQYF. Written as DNA, the CDR3 is TGTGCCAGCAGCTTCATAGCGGGGGGACTCACAGATACGCAGTATTTT.

The genes are TRBV12-3 or TRBV12-4 and TRBJ2-2, with 7 bases matching TRBD1. Trimming cost V 8 bases and J 1 base; bases outside gene matches: 1. The CDR3 sequence is 13 residues long. Here the CDR3 DNA reads TGTGCCAGCCGGACAGGGAACACCGGGGAGCTGTTTTTT. Its protein product is CASRTGNTGELFF.

The V and J genes are TRBV7-9 and TRBJ1-2; D remains ambiguous. The CDR3 totals 16 residues. Per the germline V gene, CDR1 is SEHNR and CDR2 is FQNEAQ (reference sequence). V lost 5 bases and J 0 bases, leaving 16 bases between the germline ends. The CDR3 region has the DNA TGTGCCAGCAGCCCTCTGACGTCTGGGTCTAACTATGGCTACACCTTC. It codes for CASSPLTSGSNYGYTF.